This TCR beta chain came from a study of shared clonotypes between healthy human individuals. General study results and limits: Blood alone was sampled, and tissue repertoires likely differ.

Every subset's genomic DNA went evenly onto several immunoSEQ plates. Only in-frame clones appear in the TCRdb table, and some are missing; sequencing was by immunoSEQ multiplex PCR. The sample records about 1.1 million clones, around 78% being singletons. With respect to this clone: The antigen is not known. At the DNA level, this CDR3 is encoded by other sequences in the same sample as well.

The sample was memory CD4+ T cells from PBMCs. Subset specified: CD45RA-negative fraction. The source is a man aged 18 to 35 in good health. Some clones in this sample may be carry-over from other donors' samples.

CDR3 amino acids: CASSPPSDTQYF. The CDR3 region has the DNA TGCGCCAGCAGCCCCCCTTCAGATACGCAGTATTTT. The rearrangement links TRBV5-1 to TRBJ2-3; D gene ambiguous. The V gene lost 4 bases and the J gene lost 4 bases, with 7 bases spanning the gap. CDR3 length: 12 residues. Germline CDR1 SGHRS, CDR2 YFSETQ. Using reference TRBV5-1 and TRBJ2-3 for the parts outside the CDR3, the full variable domain is KAGVTQTPRYLIKTRGQQVTLSCSPISGHRSVSWYQQTPGQGLQFLFEYFSETQRNKGNFPGRFSGRQFSNSRSEMNVSTLELGDSALYLCASSPPSDTQYFGPGTRLTVL.